This TCR beta chain was identified during a study of regulatory T cells in long-lasting Graves disease. General study results and limits: Shared public clonotypes totalled 2,500 to 3,500 in persistent patients, compared with just under 1,000 in new patients.

According to the study, TCR beta libraries were built with iRepertoire HTBI primers and CDR3-region Arm-PCR. TCRdb re-analysed the multiplex PCR reads in MiXCR, keeping a single row per CDR3 protein. The repertoire consists of a few hundred thousand distinct CDR3 sequences, with over 9.5% occurring once and the leading ten covering 15% to 20%. V shed 4 bases, J shed 3 bases, and the junction held 4 bases outside the gene matches. CDR3 length: 15 residues. Time point noted: newly diagnosed GD, antithyroid drugs for less than 3 months. RNA from PBMCs was the source of the TCR library. Many counts were recorded for this clonotype. Its antigen is not known. A further study also used this sample, focusing on T cells in Graves' hyperthyroidism and ophthalmopathy. That source reports: From stable hyperthyroidism, ophthalmopathy was set apart by a 13 V-J model.

The clonotype comes from a woman aged 18-29 years with Graves disease. This chain connects TRBV12-3 or TRBV12-4 to TRBJ2-3; 10 bases line up with TRBD2. The sequencing here drew on peripheral blood mononuclear cells (PBMCs), taken at new diagnosis, from a patient treated with antithyroid drugs. In DNA, the CDR3 is TGTGCCAGCAGTTCCCCTAGCGGGAGAACAGATACGCAGTATTTT. Translation gives CASSSPSGRTDTQYF.